This T cell receptor (beta chain) was profiled in a study of radiation and T cells in renal cell carcinoma. For this clone: Antigen: not known.

Study-level results: Pretreatment tumor biopsies were lacking, so baseline clonotypes are unknown. Top tumor clonotypes rose in blood 2 weeks post-radiation, then contracted.

The time point was: blood 2 weeks post-SBRT. Indicated treatment: 15 Gy SBRT to primary tumor, nephrectomy 4 weeks later. Sequencing used immunoSEQ multiplex PCR; TCRdb keeps in-frame clones, though not all of them. The sample lists 150,000 to 190,000 clones; approximately 86% were seen once. CDR3 size: 20 residues. The TCR originated in a woman aged 50 to 65 with renal cell carcinoma. The specimen comprised blood, sampled from a patient whose treatment included radiotherapy and nephrectomy. The J gene is TRBJ2-7, the V gene TRBV7-5; the tabulated D call, TRBD1, remains unverified against the DNA. TRBV7-5 is flagged as a pseudogene. The CDR3, as DNA: TGTGCCAGAAGCCGTTTAACACCGGGACAGGGGTTTTCCTCATCCTACGAGCAGTACTTC. Its protein is CARSRLTPGQGFSSSYEQYF.